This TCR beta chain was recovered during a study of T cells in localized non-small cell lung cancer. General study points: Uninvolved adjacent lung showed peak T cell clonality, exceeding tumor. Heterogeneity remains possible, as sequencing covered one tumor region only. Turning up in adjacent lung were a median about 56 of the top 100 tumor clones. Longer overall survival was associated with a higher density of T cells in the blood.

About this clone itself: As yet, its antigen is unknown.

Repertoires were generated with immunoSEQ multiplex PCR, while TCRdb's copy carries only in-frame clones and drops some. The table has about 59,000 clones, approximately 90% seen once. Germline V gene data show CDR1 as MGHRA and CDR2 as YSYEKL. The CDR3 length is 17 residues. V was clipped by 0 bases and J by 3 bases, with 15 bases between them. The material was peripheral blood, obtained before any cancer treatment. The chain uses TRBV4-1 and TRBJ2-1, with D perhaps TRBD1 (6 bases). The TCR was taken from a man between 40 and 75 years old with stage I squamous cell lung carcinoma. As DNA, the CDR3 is TGCGCCAGCAGCCAAGATGGGGGCGGACTCTACTACAATGAGCAGTTCTTC. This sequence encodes CASSQDGGGLYYNEQFF.